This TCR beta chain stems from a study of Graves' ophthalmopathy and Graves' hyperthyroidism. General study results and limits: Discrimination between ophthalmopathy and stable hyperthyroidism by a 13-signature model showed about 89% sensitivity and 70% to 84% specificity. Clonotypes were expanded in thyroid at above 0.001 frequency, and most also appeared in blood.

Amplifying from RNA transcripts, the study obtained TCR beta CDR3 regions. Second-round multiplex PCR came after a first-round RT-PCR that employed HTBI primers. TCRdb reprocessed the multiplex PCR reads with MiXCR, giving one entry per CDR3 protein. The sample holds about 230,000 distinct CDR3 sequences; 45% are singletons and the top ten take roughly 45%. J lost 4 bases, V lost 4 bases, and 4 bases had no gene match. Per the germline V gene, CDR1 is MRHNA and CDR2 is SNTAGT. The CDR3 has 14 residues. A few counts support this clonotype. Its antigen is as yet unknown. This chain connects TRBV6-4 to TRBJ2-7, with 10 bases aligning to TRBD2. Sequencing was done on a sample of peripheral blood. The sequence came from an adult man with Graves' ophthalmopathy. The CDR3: CASSATSGTYEQYF. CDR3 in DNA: TGTGCCAGCAGTGCAACTAGCGGGACTTACGAGCAGTACTTC.